The 27 T cell receptor beta chains in this list originate from one sample, sequenced in a study of T cell responses to AZD1222 COVID-19 vaccine. Sequencing used immunoSEQ multiplex PCR; TCRdb keeps in-frame clones, though not all of them. The table lists 80,000 or so clones, roughly nine tenths of them singletons, with roughly 4.5% in the top ten. The material was peripheral blood, obtained 28 days after the second AZD1222 dose. Receptors originate from an adult who received the AZD1222 COVID-19 vaccine.

The chain uses TRBV30 and TRBJ2-3; tentative D call: TRBD1 (6 bases). The CDR3 loop spans 13 amino acids. Between the trimmed V and J ends, which lost 7 bases and 1 base, there was a span of 12 bases. CDR1 is GTSNPN and CDR2 is SVGIG in the germline V gene (reference sequence). DNA of the CDR3: TGTGCCTTCACAGGGTGGGGCACAGATACGCAGTATTTT. Translation gives CAFTGWGTDTQYF.

This chain joins TRBV4-1 and TRBJ1-2; perhaps TRBD1 as D (5 bases). The germline V gene has CDR1 MGHRA and CDR2 YSYEKL. V gave up 6 bases and J gave up 6 bases, with 17 bases separating them. The CDR3 consists of 14 residues. CDR3: CASRRGDGADGYTF. CDR3 bases: TGCGCCAGCAGGCGAGGGGACGGAGCGGATGGCTACACCTTC.

This rearrangement joins TRBV10-3 to TRBJ1-1; TRBD1 aligns across 9 bases. Germline V gene data show CDR1 as ENHRY and CDR2 as SYGVKD. The junction had 5 bases not matched to a gene; V was cut back by 3 bases and J by 0 bases. The length of the CDR3 is 16 residues. CDR3 sequence reads: CAISERDRAMNTEAFF. In DNA, the CDR3 is TGTGCCATCAGTGAAAGGGACAGGGCCATGAACACTGAAGCTTTCTTT.

The chain links TRBV30 to TRBJ2-5; 12 bases are a match to TRBD1. Trimming took 3 bases from V and 1 from J; bases not matched to a gene: 3. This CDR3 is 15 amino acids long. Germline values: CDR1 GTSNPN, CDR2 SVGIG (reference sequence). Here the CDR3 reads CAWSLGQGAQETQYF. The CDR3 DNA reads as TGTGCCTGGAGCTTGGGACAGGGGGCCCAAGAGACCCAGTACTTC. Combining the CDR3 with reference TRBV30 and TRBJ2-5 gives the whole variable domain SQTIHQWPATLVQPVGSPLSLECTVEGTSNPNLYWYRQAAGRGLQLLFYSVGIGQISSEVPQNLSASRPQDRQFILSSKKLLLSDSGFYLCAWSLGQGAQETQYFGPGTRLLVL.

The chain combines TRBV6-6 with TRBJ1-1, with unresolved D. CDR3 length equals 13 residues. Germline V gene sequence: CDR1 MNHNY, CDR2 SVGAGI (reference sequence). Trimming removed 6 bases from V and 2 bases from J, with 10 bases in between. CDR3 residues: CASRSTLNTEAFF. The CDR3 coding sequence is TGTGCCAGCAGGTCAACATTAAACACTGAAGCTTTCTTT.

J is TRBJ2-1 and V is TRBV4-1; TRBD2 aligns across 8 bases. The CDR3 contains 18 residues. CDR1 is MGHRA, CDR2 YSYEKL, per germline. Trimming removed 3 bases from V and 1 base from J; junction bases left unmatched: 11. The DNA for the CDR3 is TGCGCCAGCAGCCACCCCCCTGCGGGAGGTTCTTCCTACAATGAGCAGTTCTTC. Its protein product is CASSHPPAGGSSYNEQFF.

The chain is built from TRBV24-1 and TRBJ2-3, with TRBD1 matching 9 bases. Germline lookup yields CDR1 KGHDR and CDR2 SFDVKD. With V trimmed by 9 bases and J by 6 bases, 6 bases remained unmatched. The CDR3 is 13 amino acids. CDR3 in DNA: TGTGCCACCGGGGGACAGGGTAGGGATACGCAGTATTTT. Its translation: CATGGQGRDTQYF.

V is TRBV6-6 and J is TRBJ1-3; D is uncertain. The CDR3 runs to 12 residues. V lost 8 bases and J 0 bases, leaving 5 bases between the germline ends. The germline CDR1 and CDR2 sequences are MNHNY and SVGAGI (reference sequence). The CDR3 loop is CASGNSGNTIYF. CDR3 coding DNA: TGTGCCAGCGGGAACTCTGGAAACACCATATATTTT.

The chain combines TRBV6-5 with TRBJ2-1; 12 bases fit TRBD2. Per germline, CDR1 MNHEY and CDR2 SVGAGI. CDR3 size: 15 residues. Germline trimming cut 6 bases from V and 4 bases from J; bases unmatched to any gene: 4. The CDR3 nucleotides are TGTGCCAGCAGGGGGCTAGCGGGAGGGTACAATGAGCAGTTCTTC. It yields the protein CASRGLAGGYNEQFF.

The chain couples TRBV4-1 to TRBJ1-1; D remains ambiguous. The CDR3 spans 13 residues. Germline V gene lookup returns CDR1 MGHRA and CDR2 YSYEKL. Trimming shortened V by 0 bases and J by 1 base, and 3 bases separated the two germline ends. The CDR3, as DNA: TGCGCCAGCAGCCAAGACAGGAACACTGAAGCTTTCTTT. It translates to CASSQDRNTEAFF.

The J gene is TRBJ1-1, the V gene TRBV10-3, with 7 nucleotides matching TRBD1. The ends lost 4 bases at V and 4 bases at J; junction bases unmatched: 6. Germline values: CDR1 ENHRY, CDR2 SYGVKD. The CDR3 totals 14 residues. CDR3 sequence: CAISGRQGGTEAFF. The CDR3 region has the DNA TGTGCCATCAGTGGACGACAGGGAGGCACTGAAGCTTTCTTT.

The chain employs TRBV6-5 and TRBJ1-2, with TRBD1 identical over 8 bases. J gave up 2 bases and V 5 bases, and 1 base lay outside the gene matches. The CDR3 is 13 amino acids. The germline V gene encodes CDR1 MNHEY and CDR2 SVGAGI. The CDR3 DNA reads as TGTGCCAGCAGTCAGGGGGCAAACTATGGCTACACCTTC. It specifies CASSQGANYGYTF.

The chain joins TRBV28 to TRBJ2-3; 10 bases are shared with TRBD2. Germline values: CDR1 MDHEN, CDR2 SYDVKM. This CDR3 has 15 residues. Trimming took 5 bases from V and 5 from J; bases not matched to a gene: 7. CDR3 region: CASSPGTSEIDTQYF. The CDR3 DNA reads TGTGCCAGCAGTCCCGGGACTAGCGAGATAGATACGCAGTATTTT.

The CDR3 DNA follows: TGCAGCGTTGGGACGGTCAGCAATCAGCCCCAGCATTTT. Translated, it gives CSVGTVSNQPQHF. The chain combines TRBV29-1 with TRBJ1-5, with D unclear. The V end was cut by 4 bases, the J end by 1 base, with 8 bases between. The CDR3 sequence is 13 residues long. The germline gives CDR1 SQVTM, CDR2 ANQGSEA.

This clone appeared a single time. The chain links TRBV5-1 to TRBJ2-4; D ambiguous. V dropped 0 bases and J dropped 8 bases, with 15 bases sitting between them. Germline V CDR1 and CDR2: SGHRS, YFSETQ. CDR3 length: 15 residues. This CDR3 is CASSLAPSGRDIQYF. CDR3 nucleotides: TGCGCCAGCAGCTTGGCCCCCTCAGGTCGAGACATTCAGTACTTC.

This chain uses TRBV19 with TRBJ1-1, with D possibly TRBD1 on 5 matching bases. The CDR3 contains 13 residues. Germline V gene data show CDR1 as LNHDA and CDR2 as SQIVND (reference sequence). Trimming removed 4 bases from V and 4 bases from J, with 10 bases in between. The CDR3 nucleotides read TGTGCCAGTAGTAATGGGGGTGGCACTGAAGCTTTCTTT. Translated, it gives CASSNGGGTEAFF.

V gene TRBV5-6 combines with J gene TRBJ2-5, with D uncertain. The CDR3 extends over 11 amino acids. The germline V and J ends were trimmed by 2 bases and 2 bases, with 1 base remaining between them. CDR1 SGHDT and CDR2 YYEEEE come from the germline V gene. Here the CDR3 reads CASSLQETQYF. Here the CDR3 DNA reads TGTGCCAGCAGCTTACAAGAGACCCAGTACTTC.

The chain couples TRBV5-6 to TRBJ1-2; TRBD1 is a possible D gene (5 bases). Germline V gene sequence: CDR1 SGHDT, CDR2 YYEEEE. Trimming took off 0 bases at V and 4 bases at J, with 16 bases between the two ends. This CDR3 has 16 amino acids. Here the CDR3 reads CASSLADGGFVYGYTF. The CDR3 region has the DNA TGTGCCAGCAGCTTGGCAGATGGGGGATTTGTCTATGGCTACACCTTC.

The chain links TRBV4-3 to TRBJ2-3, with D possibly TRBD2 on 5 matching bases. The CDR3 contains 15 residues. With 0 bases removed from V and 6 bases from J, the gap between germline ends came to 13 bases. Per the germline V gene, CDR1 is LGHNA and CDR2 is YSLEER. The CDR3 loop is CASSQDYGENDTQYF. CDR3 in DNA: TGCGCCAGCAGCCAAGACTACGGGGAGAATGATACGCAGTATTTT.

The gene calls are TRBV2 and TRBJ1-5; 7 bases are shared with TRBD1. J gave up 3 bases and V 0 bases, and 8 bases lay outside the gene matches. CDR1 is SNHLY and CDR2 is FYNNEI in the germline V gene. The CDR3 spans 17 residues. CDR3 in amino acids: CASSEAKGQRHNQPQHF. For the CDR3, the DNA is TGTGCCAGCAGTGAAGCCAAGGGACAGCGCCACAATCAGCCCCAGCATTTT.

The chain employs TRBV30 and TRBJ1-4; D not certain. The ends were cut back, 0 bases at V and 3 bases at J, with 11 bases in the middle. This CDR3 has 15 residues. Per germline, CDR1 GTSNPN and CDR2 SVGIG (reference sequence). This CDR3 is CAWSVGIPANEKLFF. The CDR3 DNA sequence: TGTGCCTGGAGTGTAGGCATCCCAGCTAATGAAAAACTGTTTTTT.

In DNA form, the CDR3 reads TGTGCCAGCAGCTTTACAGCGAACACTGAAGCTTTCTTT. Its protein product is CASSFTANTEAFF. The chain is built from TRBV11-3 and TRBJ1-1; D not certain. Trimming cost V 3 bases and J 1 base, with 6 bases left between them. The CDR3 spans 13 residues. CDR1 and CDR2 from the germline V gene are SGHNT and YENEEA.

The chain recombines TRBV5-4 with TRBJ2-2; TRBD2 matches at 8 bases. The length of the CDR3 is 15 residues. V gave up 4 bases and J gave up 3 bases; unmatched junction bases: 5. CDR1 is SGHNT and CDR2 is YYREEE in the germline V gene (reference sequence). CDR3 in amino acids: CASSPREGHTGELFF. Here the CDR3 DNA reads TGTGCCAGCAGCCCTCGGGAGGGGCACACCGGGGAGCTGTTTTTT.

The chain joins TRBV27 to TRBJ2-7; D may correspond to TRBD1 or TRBD2 (5 bases each). The CDR3 covers 16 residues. The V end was cut by 5 bases, the J end by 2 bases, with 19 bases between. The germline V gene has CDR1 MNHEY and CDR2 SMNVEV (reference sequence). The CDR3 is CASSQLTGTVPYEQYF. The CDR3 region has the DNA TGTGCCAGCAGTCAGCTAACCGGGACCGTGCCCTACGAGCAGTACTTC.

Here the CDR3 reads CASSHPSGGGDTQYF. CDR3 coding DNA: TGTGCCAGCAGTCACCCTAGCGGGGGGGGAGATACGCAGTATTTT. The chain employs TRBV25-1 and TRBJ2-3, with 12 positions matching TRBD2. The germline V gene has CDR1 MGHDK and CDR2 SYGVNS. V shed 5 bases, J shed 5 bases, and the junction held 5 bases outside the gene matches. The CDR3 runs to 15 residues.

This clone was detected once. CDR3 DNA sequence: TGTGCCTGGAGTGTTACAGGGAACAGCTATGGCTACACCTTC. Protein product: CAWSVTGNSYGYTF. This rearrangement joins TRBV30 to TRBJ1-2; weak D call: TRBD1 (6 bases). Germline CDR1 is GTSNPN and CDR2 is SVGIG (reference sequence). Trimming left V 0 bases short and J 4 bases short, with 12 bases between. The CDR3 covers 14 residues.

This clone came up a few times. The V call is TRBV29-1, the J call TRBJ2-1; tentatively, D is TRBD2 (6 bases). Germline CDR1 SQVTM, CDR2 ANQGSEA. This CDR3 is 13 amino acids long. The V gene lost 4 bases and the J gene lost 2 bases, with 9 bases spanning the gap. The CDR3 DNA reads as TGCAGCGTTGTAACTAGCACCTACAATGAGCAGTTCTTC. Protein product: CSVVTSTYNEQFF.